This T cell receptor beta chain was recovered during a study of cytomegalovirus exposure and HLA in healthy donors. Though probably carrying unrecorded immune exposures, donors were nominally healthy at sampling. Germline CDR1 SQVTM, CDR2 ANQGSEA. This CDR3 region has 13 residues. With 3 bases removed from V and 5 bases from J, the gap between germline ends came to 13 bases. Findings and limits, study-wide: TCR beta chains numbering more than 150 were designated cytomegalovirus-associated. Within a later analysis, the majority of CMV-associated TCR beta chains appeared HLA-restricted.

Amplification used 60 Vbeta primers and 13 Jbeta primers. Repertoires were generated with immunoSEQ multiplex PCR, while TCRdb's copy carries only in-frame clones and drops some. The sample contains about 77,000 clones, 75% to 85% of which appear only once. Of note for this clone: The antigen remains undetermined.

The TCR sequence derives from a man aged 40-50 years in good health and CMV-seronegative. Sequenced material: PBMCs. V and J are TRBV29-1 and TRBJ2-5; TRBD2 might be the D (6 bases). The chain's CDR3 is CSVDWGLGETQYF. The CDR3 coding sequence is TGCAGCGTTGATTGGGGACTCGGGGAGACCCAGTACTTC.